Below are 32 T cell receptor beta chains sequenced from a single sample in a study of blood T cell repertoires in COVID-19. Method: immunoSEQ multiplex PCR; TCRdb's copy keeps in-frame clones and lacks some. The sample includes 100,000 to 130,000 clones, about 83% seen only once; the top ten take approximately 4.1%. The sample comprised peripheral blood. The receptors come from a woman in her 70s with acute or convalescent COVID-19.

This clone showed up just a few times. The chain is built from TRBV10-3 and TRBJ2-1, with D hard to call. With 6 bases removed from V and 0 bases from J, the gap between germline ends came to 9 bases. The CDR3 totals 14 residues. CDR1 is ENHRY, CDR2 SYGVKD, per germline. In nucleotides, the CDR3 is TGTGCCATCAGAAAGATGAGCTCCTACAATGAGCAGTTCTTC. Translating gives CAIRKMSSYNEQFF.

The J gene is TRBJ2-1, the V gene TRBV28; 10 nucleotides line up with TRBD1. CDR1 and CDR2 (germline): MDHEN, SYDVKM. V shed 4 bases and J 7 bases; nucleotides not matched to a gene: 7. The CDR3 is 15 amino acids. The CDR3 loop is CASSSGTGDRNEQFF. CDR3 DNA sequence: TGTGCCAGCAGTTCCGGGACAGGGGACAGAAATGAGCAGTTCTTC.

The J gene is TRBJ1-1, the V gene TRBV6-4; 7 nucleotides match TRBD1. CDR3 length equals 13 residues. Germline trimming cut 4 bases from V and 5 bases from J; bases unmatched to any gene: 4. Germline loops: CDR1 MRHNA, CDR2 SNTAGT. The CDR3 loop is CASSATGETEAFF. Here the CDR3 DNA reads TGTGCCAGCAGTGCCACAGGGGAAACTGAAGCTTTCTTT.

The J gene is TRBJ1-2, the V gene TRBV5-8, with 9 bases matching TRBD1. V lost 2 bases and J lost 4; bases outside the gene matches: 12. The length of the CDR3 is 17 residues. Germline CDR1 SGHTS, CDR2 YDEGEE. For the CDR3, the DNA is TGTGCCAGCAGCTTACCCGGGACAGGGTCGAAGATCTATGGCTACACCTTC. Amino acids: CASSLPGTGSKIYGYTF.

The chain recombines TRBV11-2 with TRBJ2-7, with 10 bases that match TRBD2. Germline V gene sequence: CDR1 SGHAT, CDR2 FQNNGV. Trimming at V came to 2 bases and at J to 0 bases, leaving 13 bases not matched to a gene. This CDR3 comprises 19 residues. CDR3 in DNA: TGTGCCAGCAGCTTAAGAGGACAGGGAGCGGGAGGGCCCTCCTACGAGCAGTACTTC. Translation gives CASSLRGQGAGGPSYEQYF. Complete variable domain (other parts from reference TRBV11-2 and TRBJ2-7): EAGVAQSPRYKIIEKRQSVAFWCNPISGHATLYWYQQILGQGPKLLIQFQNNGVVDDSQLPKDRFSAERLKGVDSTLKIQPAKLEDSAVYLCASSLRGQGAGGPSYEQYFGPGTRLTVT.

This clone was seen a single time. The gene calls are TRBV5-1 and TRBJ2-3; D possibly corresponds to TRBD2 (7 bases). The CDR3 has 18 amino acids. V lost 4 bases to trimming and J lost 4 bases, with 25 bases between them. Germline V gene lookup returns CDR1 SGHRS and CDR2 YFSETQ. The CDR3 loop reads CASSPYLSRGANPDTQYF. CDR3 nucleotides: TGCGCCAGCAGCCCGTACCTGAGCCGGGGGGCCAATCCAGATACGCAGTATTTT.

V gene TRBV7-2 combines with J gene TRBJ1-5; D remains unclear. Germline loops: CDR1 SGHTA, CDR2 FQGNSA. The CDR3 extends over 15 amino acids. Between the trimmed V and J ends, which lost 1 base and 0 bases, there was a span of 7 bases. The CDR3 loop reads CASSLDRTSNQPQHF. The CDR3 nucleotides are TGTGCCAGCAGCTTAGATAGAACTAGCAATCAGCCCCAGCATTTT.

V gene TRBV7-3 combines with J gene TRBJ2-2; TRBD2 agrees at 8 bases. The CDR3 runs to 15 residues. Germline assignment: CDR1 SGHTA and CDR2 FQGTGA. V was pared by 3 bases and J by 1 base, with 1 base of the junction left unmatched. CDR3: CASSLAGGNTGELFF. The CDR3 bases are TGTGCCAGCAGCTTGGCGGGAGGGAACACCGGGGAGCTGTTTTTT.

V usage is TRBV4-2 and J usage is TRBJ1-4; D is unclear. From germline, CDR1 is LGHNA and CDR2 YNFKEQ. The CDR3 is 16 residues long. V was clipped by 4 bases and J by 8 bases, with 20 bases between them. CDR3 in amino acids: CASSLTRPRRGEKLFF. The CDR3 DNA follows: TGTGCCAGCAGCCTGACTCGGCCTAGGCGAGGAGAAAAACTGTTTTTT.

This clone was detected only once. The genes are TRBV23-1 and TRBJ1-2; D remains unclear. TRBV23-1 is annotated as an ORF whose role is uncertain. This CDR3 contains 14 residues. V was shortened by 2 bases and J by 3 bases, with 10 bases between the two germline ends. The CDR3 nucleotides read TGCGCCAGCAGTCAAAGGCCACAGTACTATGGCTACACCTTC. Protein: CASSQRPQYYGYTF.

V and J are TRBV3-1 (or the pseudogene TRBV3-2) and TRBJ1-5; D might be TRBD1 (6 bases). With 3 bases removed from V and 0 bases from J, the gap between germline ends came to 9 bases. Germline V CDR1 and CDR2: LGHDT, YNNKEL (reference sequence). There are 15 residues in the CDR3. CDR3 DNA sequence: TGTGCCAGCAGCCAGGGACACACTAGCAATCAGCCCCAGCATTTT. Amino acid sequence: CASSQGHTSNQPQHF.

The chain joins TRBV14 to TRBJ1-2, with D possibly TRBD1 on 6 matching bases. Between the trimmed V and J ends, which lost 2 bases and 7 bases, there was a span of 11 bases. Germline CDR1 SGHDN, CDR2 FVKESK. The CDR3 is made up of 13 amino acids. Here the CDR3 DNA reads TGTGCCAGCAGCCAACAGGGGATAGTTGGCTACACCTTC. It specifies CASSQQGIVGYTF.

Only one count was recorded for this clone. V and J are TRBV6-5 and TRBJ1-1; D may be TRBD1 (5 bases). CDR3 size: 16 residues. With 0 bases removed from V and 1 base from J, the gap between germline ends came to 12 bases. Germline CDR1 is MNHEY and CDR2 is SVGAGI. The DNA for the CDR3 is TGTGCCAGCAGTTACTCGAGCGCAGGGTGGAACACTGAAGCTTTCTTT. Amino acids: CASSYSSAGWNTEAFF.

The chain joins TRBV2 to TRBJ1-1; D is ambiguous. The germline V and J ends were trimmed by 2 bases and 2 bases, with 9 bases remaining between them. Germline values: CDR1 SNHLY, CDR2 FYNNEI. The CDR3 length is 14 residues. The CDR3 DNA reads TGTGCCAGCAGTGAAACGTCAGGTAACACTGAAGCTTTCTTT. Translated: CASSETSGNTEAFF.

This clone showed up just once. V usage is TRBV10-3 and J usage is TRBJ1-1, with 9 bases fitting TRBD1. V was pared by 6 bases and J by 1 base, with 3 bases of the junction left unmatched. The CDR3 is made up of 14 amino acids. Looked up from germline, CDR1 is ENHRY and CDR2 is SYGVKD. This chain's CDR3 is CAIRKGQGNTEAFF. In DNA, the CDR3 is TGTGCCATCAGAAAGGGACAGGGGAACACTGAAGCTTTCTTT.

This clone was seen more than once but under ten times. The V call is TRBV7-9, the J call TRBJ1-6; TRBD1 might be the D (5 bases). The CDR3 is 16 amino acids. Trimming took 5 bases from V and 10 from J, leaving 21 bases between them. Looked up from germline, CDR1 is SEHNR and CDR2 is FQNEAQ (reference sequence). CDR3 protein: CASSDGDSLGSSPLHF. DNA of the CDR3: TGTGCCAGCAGCGATGGAGACAGTTTGGGTAGCTCACCCCTCCACTTT.

The chain combines TRBV7-3 with TRBJ2-3, with a possible D match to TRBD1 (5 bases). With 5 bases removed from V and 2 bases from J, the gap between germline ends came to 14 bases. The germline CDR1 and CDR2 sequences are SGHTA and FQGTGA. The CDR3 totals 15 residues. CDR3 nucleotides: TGTGCCAGCAGCCAGCTAGGACAAAACACAGATACGCAGTATTTT. It encodes CASSQLGQNTDTQYF. Supplemented by reference TRBV7-3 and TRBJ2-3, the full variable domain reads GAGVSQTPSNKVTEKGKYVELRCDPISGHTALYWYRQSLGQGPEFLIYFQGTGAADDSGLPNDRFFAVRPEGSVSTLKIQRTERGDSAVYLCASSQLGQNTDTQYFGPGTRLTVL.

The CDR3 coding sequence is TGTGCCAGCAGCTTAACAGGGTCGGGCAATTCACCCCTCCACTTT. It yields the protein CASSLTGSGNSPLHF. V is TRBV11-1 and J is TRBJ1-6, with a possible D match to TRBD1 (6 bases). V was pared by 2 bases and J by 7 bases, with 12 bases between. There are 15 residues in the CDR3. The germline V gene encodes CDR1 SGHAT and CDR2 FQDESV (reference sequence).

J is TRBJ1-1 and V is TRBV7-9, with a weak D call TRBD1 (5 bases). Trimming shortened V by 0 bases and J by 7 bases, and 12 bases separated the two germline ends. The CDR3 length is 14 residues. Germline V gene sequence: CDR1 SEHNR, CDR2 FQNEAQ (reference sequence). The CDR3 region has the DNA TGTGCCAGCAGCTTAGCTGGGGGGGGAAATGAAGCTTTCTTT. This gives the protein CASSLAGGGNEAFF.

The V gene is TRBV27, the J gene TRBJ2-5; TRBD1 matches 7 bases. This CDR3 comprises 13 residues. The trim removed 1 base at V and 8 bases at J, leaving 4 bases unmatched. Per the germline V gene, CDR1 is MNHEY and CDR2 is SMNVEV (reference sequence). In DNA form, the CDR3 reads TGTGCCAGCAGTTTATACAGGGGCTCAACCCAGTACTTC. Its protein is CASSLYRGSTQYF.

The CDR3: CATSEGGARNGELFF. In DNA form, the CDR3 reads TGTGCCACCAGTGAAGGGGGCGCTCGAAACGGGGAGCTGTTTTTT. The genes are TRBV24-1 and TRBJ2-2, with 7 bases lining up with TRBD1. J lost 7 bases, V lost 4 bases, and 8 bases had no gene match. This CDR3 region has 15 residues. Germline loops: CDR1 KGHDR, CDR2 SFDVKD.

The CDR3 nucleotides read TGCGCCAGCACCGGGACAGGGGCCCATGGCTACACCTTC. This gives the protein CASTGTGAHGYTF. The chain carries TRBV5-1 and TRBJ1-2; 10 bases are shared with TRBD1. Trimming cost V 6 bases and J 6 bases; bases outside gene matches: 5. Germline-derived CDR1 and CDR2 are SGHRS and YFSETQ. The CDR3 is 13 residues long. The whole variable domain, remainder taken from reference TRBV5-1 and TRBJ1-2, is KAGVTQTPRYLIKTRGQQVTLSCSPISGHRSVSWYQQTPGQGLQFLFEYFSETQRNKGNFPGRFSGRQFSNSRSEMNVSTLELGDSALYLCASTGTGAHGYTFGSGTRLTVV.

This chain uses TRBV5-1 with TRBJ2-1; 12 bases fit TRBD2. The ends lost 4 bases at V and 7 bases at J; junction bases unmatched: 6. This CDR3 spans 15 amino acids. The germline CDR1 and CDR2 sequences are SGHRS and YFSETQ. This CDR3 is CASSGTSGWGNEQFF. As DNA, the CDR3 is TGCGCCAGCAGCGGGACTAGCGGGTGGGGTAATGAGCAGTTCTTC.

The chain links TRBV7-2 to TRBJ1-5; 7 bases agree with TRBD1. J gave up 1 base and V 2 bases, and 2 bases lay outside the gene matches. Germline V gene sequence: CDR1 SGHTA, CDR2 FQGNSA. The CDR3 runs to 15 residues. The CDR3 loop is CASSLNRGSNQPQHF. Written as DNA, the CDR3 is TGTGCCAGCAGCTTAAACAGGGGAAGCAATCAGCCCCAGCATTTT. Filled out from reference TRBV7-2 and TRBJ1-5, the complete variable domain reads GAGVSQSPSNKVTEKGKDVELRCDPISGHTALYWYRQSLGQGLEFLIYFQGNSAPDKSGLPSDRFSAERTGGSVSTLTIQRTQQEDSAVYLCASSLNRGSNQPQHFGDGTRLSIL.

This clone was found a few times. J is TRBJ2-3 and V is TRBV7-9; 7 bases match TRBD2. The germline gives CDR1 SEHNR, CDR2 FQNEAQ (reference sequence). This CDR3 spans 16 amino acids. After removal of 2 bases from V and 0 bases from J, the junction contained 5 bases not matched to a gene. The CDR3 DNA reads as TGTGCCAGCAGCTTACTAGCGGATACTAGCACAGATACGCAGTATTTT. This sequence encodes CASSLLADTSTDTQYF.

Only a few counts were recorded for this clone. V gene TRBV5-1 combines with J gene TRBJ2-5, with 8 bases fitting TRBD1. Germline-derived CDR1 and CDR2 are SGHRS and YFSETQ. This CDR3 spans 16 amino acids. Trimming cost V 0 bases and J 4 bases; bases outside gene matches: 8. The CDR3 spells CASSLAAWTGLETQYF. CDR3 DNA: TGCGCCAGCAGCTTGGCCGCTTGGACAGGGCTAGAGACCCAGTACTTC.

The chain employs TRBV7-3 and TRBJ2-3; 11 bases align to TRBD2. From germline, CDR1 is SGHTA and CDR2 FQGTGA. V dropped 2 bases and J dropped 5; count of bases not matched to a gene: 3. The CDR3 spans 15 residues. CDR3 in DNA: TGTGCCAGCAGCTTAGTAGCGGGGGGGCTAGATACGCAGTATTTT. Protein: CASSLVAGGLDTQYF.

The J gene is TRBJ1-1, the V gene TRBV2; D might be TRBD1 (5 bases). V was pared by 7 bases and J by 8 bases, with 17 bases between. Per the germline V gene, CDR1 is SNHLY and CDR2 is FYNNEI. This CDR3 region has 13 residues. DNA of the CDR3: TGTGCCAGCACCGTACAAGGAAGGGGAGAAGCTTTCTTT. It translates to CASTVQGRGEAFF.

This chain links TRBV7-3 with TRBJ1-1, with D perhaps matching TRBD1 (6 bases). Germline CDR1 SGHTA, CDR2 FQGTGA. This CDR3 spans 13 amino acids. V dropped 5 bases and J dropped 1 base, with 8 bases sitting between them. The CDR3 spells CASSTQGNTEAFF. For the CDR3, the DNA is TGTGCCAGCAGCACACAGGGGAACACTGAAGCTTTCTTT.

V is TRBV29-1 and J is TRBJ2-1, with 9 bases aligning to TRBD1. Per the germline V gene, CDR1 is SQVTM and CDR2 is ANQGSEA. The trim removed 7 bases at V and 8 bases at J, leaving 15 bases unmatched. This CDR3 region has 15 residues. CDR3 amino acids: CSAANPGQGIDEQFF. DNA for the CDR3: TGCAGCGCCGCGAATCCGGGACAGGGTATCGATGAGCAGTTCTTC.

The chain uses TRBV3-1 (or the pseudogene TRBV3-2) and TRBJ2-1; 12 nucleotides line up with TRBD2. This CDR3 has 18 residues. Germline assignment: CDR1 LGHDT and CDR2 YNNKEL (reference sequence). The V and J ends lost 0 bases and 6 bases, in that order; junction bases with no gene match: 9. CDR3 residues: CASSQDIIRLAGANEQFF. The CDR3 DNA follows: TGTGCCAGCAGCCAAGATATTATTAGACTAGCGGGAGCCAATGAGCAGTTCTTC.

V gene TRBV7-3 combines with J gene TRBJ1-1; TRBD1 might be the D (5 bases). Germline-derived CDR1 and CDR2 are SGHTA and FQGTGA. V was shortened by 2 bases and J by 5 bases, with 15 bases between the two germline ends. The CDR3 is 15 residues long. The CDR3 reads CASSLQGGVGTEAFF. CDR3 coding DNA: TGTGCCAGCAGCTTACAGGGAGGGGTAGGGACTGAAGCTTTCTTT. Filled out from reference TRBV7-3 and TRBJ1-1, the complete variable domain reads GAGVSQTPSNKVTEKGKYVELRCDPISGHTALYWYRQSLGQGPEFLIYFQGTGAADDSGLPNDRFFAVRPEGSVSTLKIQRTERGDSAVYLCASSLQGGVGTEAFFGQGTRLTVV.